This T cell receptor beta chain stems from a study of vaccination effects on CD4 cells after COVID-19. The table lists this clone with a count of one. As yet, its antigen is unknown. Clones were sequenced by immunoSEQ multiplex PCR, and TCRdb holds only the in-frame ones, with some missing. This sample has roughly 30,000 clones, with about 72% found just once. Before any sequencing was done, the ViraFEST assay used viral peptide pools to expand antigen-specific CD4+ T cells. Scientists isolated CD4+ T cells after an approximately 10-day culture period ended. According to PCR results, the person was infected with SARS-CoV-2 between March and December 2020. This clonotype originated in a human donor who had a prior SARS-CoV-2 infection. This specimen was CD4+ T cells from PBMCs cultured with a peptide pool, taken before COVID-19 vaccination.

This CDR3 is CASSLQAGENEQYF. For the CDR3, the DNA is TGTGCCAGCAGCCTTCAAGCGGGAGAAAACGAGCAGTACTTC. The chain recombines TRBV7-3 with TRBJ2-7, with 8 nucleotides matching TRBD2. This CDR3 contains 14 residues. V shed 5 bases, J shed 5 bases, and the junction held 8 bases outside the gene matches. Germline assignment: CDR1 SGHTA and CDR2 FQGTGA.